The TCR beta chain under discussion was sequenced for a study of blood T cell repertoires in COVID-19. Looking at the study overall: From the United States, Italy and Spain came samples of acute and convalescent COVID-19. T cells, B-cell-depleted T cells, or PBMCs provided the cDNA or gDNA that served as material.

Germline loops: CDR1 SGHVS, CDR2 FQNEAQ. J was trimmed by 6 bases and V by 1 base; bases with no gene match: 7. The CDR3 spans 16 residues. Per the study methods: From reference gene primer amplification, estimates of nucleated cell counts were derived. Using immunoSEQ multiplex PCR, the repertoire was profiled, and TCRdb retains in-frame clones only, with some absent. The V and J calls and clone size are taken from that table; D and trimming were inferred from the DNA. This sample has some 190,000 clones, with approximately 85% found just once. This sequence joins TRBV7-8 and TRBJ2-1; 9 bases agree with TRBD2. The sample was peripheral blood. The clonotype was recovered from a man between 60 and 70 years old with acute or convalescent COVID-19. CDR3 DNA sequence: TGTGCCAGCAGCTTAGTGGAGCGGGAGGTACCCAATGAGCAGTTCTTC. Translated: CASSLVEREVPNEQFF.